One sample yielded the 31 T cell receptor beta chains listed below, sequenced in a study of T cells in localized non-small cell lung cancer. Data came from immunoSEQ multiplex PCR; TCRdb stores just in-frame clones and leaves some out. The sample gives thousands of clones, approximately 33% of which show up once; about 20% is in the top ten. The sequencing here drew on lung tumor tissue, taken before any cancer treatment. These receptors were taken from a female donor of 60 years or more with stage II lung adenocarcinoma.

This clone was detected a few times. The rearrangement links TRBV30 to TRBJ1-1; 7 positions match TRBD1. CDR3 length equals 13 residues. Looked up from germline, CDR1 is GTSNPN and CDR2 is SVGIG (reference sequence). After removal of 3 bases from V and 1 base from J, the junction contained 2 bases not matched to a gene. The CDR3 sequence is CAWSGTANTEAFF. As DNA, the CDR3 is TGTGCCTGGAGCGGGACAGCGAACACTGAAGCTTTCTTT.

This chain uses TRBV11-3 with TRBJ1-1; the D is unclear. Germline loops: CDR1 SGHNT, CDR2 YENEEA. The V and J ends lost 8 bases and 2 bases respectively, with 15 bases between them. This CDR3 is 14 amino acids long. CDR3 nucleotides: TGTGCCAGCCTCTCAACCCCAGGAAACACTGAAGCTTTCTTT. It encodes CASLSTPGNTEAFF. Supplemented by reference TRBV11-3 and TRBJ1-1, the full variable domain reads EAGVVQSPRYKIIEKKQPVAFWCNPISGHNTLYWYLQNLGQGPELLIRYENEEAVDDSQLPKDRFSAERLKGVDSTLKIQPAELGDSAVYLCASLSTPGNTEAFFGQGTRLTVV.

This clone was found a few times. The CDR3 loop is CASSLEEELGETQYF. The CDR3 DNA is TGTGCCAGCAGCTTAGAGGAGGAACTGGGAGAGACCCAGTACTTC. The V gene is TRBV13, the J gene TRBJ2-5, with D tentatively TRBD2 (5 bases). In germline, CDR1 is PRHDT, CDR2 FYEKMQ (reference sequence). This CDR3 has 15 residues. The germline V and J ends were trimmed by 1 base and 4 bases, with 13 bases remaining between them.

CDR3 protein: CASSTGTGSGGGARNEQFF. CDR3 DNA: TGTGCCAGTAGTACTGGGACAGGGAGTGGCGGGGGGGCAAGGAATGAGCAGTTCTTC. V and J are TRBV19 and TRBJ2-1; D is tentatively TRBD1 or TRBD2 (9 bases each). Germline CDR1 LNHDA, CDR2 SQIVND (reference sequence). This CDR3 comprises 19 residues. Trimming left V 4 bases short and J 7 bases short, with 29 bases between.

The chain joins TRBV19 to TRBJ1-2; 8 positions agree with TRBD1. With V trimmed by 5 bases and J by 3 bases, 2 bases remained unmatched. This CDR3 is built from 13 residues. The V gene's germline CDR1 is LNHDA and CDR2 SQIVND (reference sequence). CDR3 bases: TGTGCCAGTAGTTGGGGACAGGACTATGGCTACACCTTC. Its protein is CASSWGQDYGYTF. The full variable domain, rest sourced from reference TRBV19 and TRBJ1-2, is DGGITQSPKYLFRKEGQNVTLSCEQNLNHDAMYWYRQDPGQGLRLIYYSQIVNDFQKGDIAEGYSVSREKKESFPLTVTSAQKNPTAFYLCASSWGQDYGYTFGSGTRLTVV.

The chain employs TRBV18 and TRBJ2-5, with 8 bases matching TRBD2. The CDR3 is 16 amino acids. The V and J ends lost 3 bases and 7 bases, in that order; junction bases with no gene match: 13. CDR1 and CDR2 (germline): KGHSH, LQKENI. CDR3 nucleotides: TGTGCCAGCTCACCTCCCGGACTAGCTGACGAAGGGACCCAGTACTTC. It specifies CASSPPGLADEGTQYF.

The chain links TRBV30 to TRBJ1-5; D gene unclear. This CDR3 has 13 residues. The germline gives CDR1 GTSNPN, CDR2 SVGIG (reference sequence). The V end was cut by 0 bases, the J end by 4 bases, with 7 bases between. CDR3 sequence (DNA): TGTGCCTGGAGTGTAATCTCTAATCAGCCCCAGCATTTT. Its protein product is CAWSVISNQPQHF.

This clone is categorized as large. J is TRBJ2-2 and V is TRBV6-8; D not certain. Between the trimmed V and J ends, which lost 5 bases and 2 bases, there was a span of 6 bases. CDR3 length: 13 amino acids. Looked up from germline, CDR1 is MNHGY and CDR2 is SAAAGT. For the CDR3, the DNA is TGTGCCAGCAGTGACAAAAACACCGGGGAGCTGTTTTTT. This encodes CASSDKNTGELFF.

The J gene is TRBJ1-1, the V gene TRBV28; a weak D match, TRBD1 (6 bases). Germline CDR1 MDHEN, CDR2 SYDVKM. The CDR3 totals 14 residues. V lost 5 bases, J lost 0 bases, and 10 bases lay in between. The CDR3 DNA follows: TGTGCCAGCAGTCCAGGGGTCATGAACACTGAAGCTTTCTTT. It translates to CASSPGVMNTEAFF.

The chain employs TRBV6-8 and TRBJ2-1; 8 nucleotides align to TRBD2. Germline V gene lookup returns CDR1 MNHGY and CDR2 SAAAGT. With 5 bases clipped from V and 3 bases from J, the junction kept 3 bases outside the gene matches. This CDR3 has 14 amino acids. Written as DNA, the CDR3 is TGTGCCAGCAGTCCGGGACTAGGCTACAATGAGCAGTTCTTC. It encodes CASSPGLGYNEQFF.

The chain links TRBV4-1 to TRBJ1-1; 8 bases match TRBD1. CDR1 MGHRA and CDR2 YSYEKL come from the germline V gene. After removal of 8 bases from V and 4 bases from J, the junction contained 3 bases not matched to a gene. CDR3 length: 12 amino acids. DNA for the CDR3: TGCGCCAGCGCTACAGGGGGCACTGAAGCTTTCTTT. It specifies CASATGGTEAFF.

The V call is TRBV6-8, the J call TRBJ1-5, with D maybe TRBD1 (6 bases). In germline, CDR1 is MNHGY, CDR2 SAAAGT. V lost 5 bases, J lost 9 bases, and 14 bases lay in between. This CDR3 has 13 residues. The CDR3 spells CASSPTAQGPQHF. The DNA of the CDR3 is TGTGCCAGCAGTCCAACAGCACAGGGGCCCCAGCATTTT.

This chain links TRBV29-1 with TRBJ1-1; TRBD1 matches at 7 bases. The CDR3 has 13 residues. With V trimmed by 4 bases and J by 4 bases, 6 bases remained unmatched. Per germline, CDR1 SQVTM and CDR2 ANQGSEA. The CDR3 bases are TGCAGCGTTGCTCAACAGGGGTCCACTGAAGCTTTCTTT. Encoded protein: CSVAQQGSTEAFF.

This chain uses TRBV9 with TRBJ1-5; 7 bases match TRBD1. Germline trimming cut 4 bases from V and 5 bases from J; bases unmatched to any gene: 3. This CDR3 is 13 amino acids long. Germline V gene lookup returns CDR1 SGDLS and CDR2 YYNGEE. CDR3 DNA: TGTGCCAGCAGCTTCACAGGGGATCAGCCCCAGCATTTT. Protein sequence: CASSFTGDQPQHF.

This clone showed up just a few times. V usage is TRBV7-6 and J usage is TRBJ1-1; D might be TRBD1 (5 bases). V lost 4 bases and J 5 bases, leaving 17 bases between the germline ends. Germline CDR1 is SGHVS and CDR2 is FNYEAQ. This CDR3 contains 15 residues. CDR3 loop: CASSSRHGGGTEAFF. CDR3 in DNA: TGTGCCAGCAGCTCGCGGCACGGGGGAGGAACTGAAGCTTTCTTT.

The gene calls are TRBV7-6 and TRBJ2-3; the match to TRBD2 covers 16 bases. Germline V gene lookup returns CDR1 SGHVS and CDR2 FNYEAQ. With 3 bases clipped from V and 4 bases from J, the junction kept 4 bases outside the gene matches. This CDR3 is built from 17 residues. The chain's CDR3 is CASSLLGLAGGPDTQYF. The CDR3 region has the DNA TGTGCCAGCAGCTTGTTGGGACTAGCGGGGGGGCCAGATACGCAGTATTTT.

The rearrangement links TRBV1 to TRBJ2-1; the table's D call of TRBD2 was not tested on the DNA. TRBV1 is listed as a pseudogene. This CDR3 is 16 amino acids long. CDR3 in amino acids: CASSPVAGGLYNEQFF. Written as DNA, the CDR3 is TGCGCCAGCAGCCCCGTAGCGGGGGGCCTCTACAATGAGCAGTTCTTC.

V usage is TRBV30 and J usage is TRBJ1-6; 8 bases are shared with TRBD1. There are 15 residues in the CDR3. Trimming removed 0 bases from V and 8 bases from J; junction bases left unmatched: 6. Germline V gives CDR1 GTSNPN, CDR2 SVGIG (reference sequence). The CDR3 coding sequence is TGTGCCTGGAGTGTACCGGACAGGGAATATTCACCCCTCCACTTT. Encoded protein: CAWSVPDREYSPLHF.

This clone occurred a few times. V gene TRBV4-1 combines with J gene TRBJ1-2, with 9 positions matching TRBD1. This CDR3 region has 16 residues. The V segment lost 3 bases and the J segment 8 bases; nucleotides outside the gene matches: 13. Germline V gives CDR1 MGHRA, CDR2 YSYEKL. CDR3: CASSHTGTGPVQGYTF. CDR3 in DNA: TGCGCCAGCAGCCATACCGGGACAGGGCCGGTCCAAGGCTACACCTTC.

V usage is TRBV28 and J usage is TRBJ2-1; 10 bases agree with TRBD2. Looked up from germline, CDR1 is MDHEN and CDR2 is SYDVKM. The CDR3 is 15 residues long. The V segment lost 11 bases and the J segment 3 bases; nucleotides outside the gene matches: 10. The CDR3 nucleotides read TGTGCCGGCAATAGGGCTAGCGGGGGCTACAATGAGCAGTTCTTC. Its translation is CAGNRASGGYNEQFF.

The chain joins TRBV18 to TRBJ1-1, with D unresolved. Per germline, CDR1 KGHSH and CDR2 LQKENI. Trimming took off 0 bases at V and 1 base at J, with 3 bases between the two ends. This CDR3 is built from 13 residues. The CDR3 loop reads CASSPPGNTEAFF. DNA of the CDR3: TGTGCCAGCTCACCACCGGGGAACACTGAAGCTTTCTTT.

This chain joins TRBV7-7 and TRBJ2-5; TRBD2 agrees at 7 bases. The CDR3 consists of 15 residues. Trimming cost V 1 base and J 4 bases; bases outside gene matches: 6. Germline V gives CDR1 SSHAT, CDR2 FNYEAQ (reference sequence). The CDR3 region has the DNA TGTGCCAGCAGCTTAGGCGGGAGTTACCGAGAGACCCAGTACTTC. Amino acids: CASSLGGSYRETQYF.

The chain links TRBV28 to TRBJ1-5, with D uncertain. This CDR3 has 13 residues. Germline CDR1 is MDHEN and CDR2 is SYDVKM. V lost 5 bases and J 4 bases, leaving 9 bases between the germline ends. CDR3 bases: TGTGCCAGCAGTGGGCCTATGAATCAGCCCCAGCATTTT. Protein product: CASSGPMNQPQHF.

The CDR3 sequence is CATRVTYNTGELFF. The CDR3 nucleotides read TGTGCCACGAGGGTAACGTATAACACCGGGGAGCTGTTTTTT. V gene TRBV15 combines with J gene TRBJ2-2, with D perhaps TRBD2 (5 bases). The V end lost 9 bases, the J end lost 2 bases, and 13 bases lay between the germline ends. From germline, CDR1 is LNHNV and CDR2 YYDKDF (reference sequence). The CDR3 length is 14 residues. Together with reference TRBV15 and TRBJ2-2, the CDR3 gives the full variable domain: DAMVIQNPRYQVTQFGKPVTLSCSQTLNHNVMYWYQQKSSQAPKLLFHYYDKDFNNEADTPDNFQSRRPNTSFCFLDIRSPGLGDTAMYLCATRVTYNTGELFFGEGSRLTVL.

This clone was counted between two and nine times. This sequence joins TRBV19 and TRBJ2-1, with D possibly matching TRBD2 (7 bases). CDR1 is LNHDA and CDR2 is SQIVND in the germline V gene (reference sequence). The CDR3 covers 17 residues. V was shortened by 1 base and J by 5 bases, with 18 bases between the two germline ends. The CDR3 DNA is TGTGCCAGTAGTATAGGGGGGCCGGGACTAAATCACAATGAGCAGTTCTTC. It specifies CASSIGGPGLNHNEQFF.

By share, this clone counts as hyperexpanded (1% or more). The rearrangement links TRBV15 to TRBJ1-1, with D maybe TRBD1 (5 bases). Germline loops: CDR1 LNHNV, CDR2 YYDKDF (reference sequence). Deletions cut 2 bases from V and 5 bases from J, with 15 bases between. The CDR3 is made up of 15 amino acids. CDR3 bases: TGTGCCACCAGCAGACCTGTCGCAGGGCGAACTGAAGCTTTCTTT. This gives the protein CATSRPVAGRTEAFF.

This clone was observed a few times. The V gene is TRBV10-3, the J gene TRBJ2-7, with TRBD1 matching 7 bases. Germline CDR1 is ENHRY and CDR2 is SYGVKD. After removal of 4 bases from V and 3 bases from J, the junction contained 0 bases not matched to a gene. The CDR3 loop spans 12 amino acids. Here the CDR3 reads CAISGQGYEQYV. In DNA form, the CDR3 reads TGTGCCATCAGTGGACAGGGCTACGAGCAGTACGTC.

The CDR3 coding sequence is TGCAGCGTCAAACAGACCCAAGAGACCCAGTACTTC. Amino acids: CSVKQTQETQYF. The chain links TRBV29-1 to TRBJ2-5; unclear D gene. V was clipped by 6 bases and J by 1 base, with 9 bases between them. Per the germline V gene, CDR1 is SQVTM and CDR2 is ANQGSEA. The CDR3 has 12 residues.

This chain uses TRBV18 with TRBJ1-1, with 7 bases that match TRBD1. CDR1 and CDR2 from the germline V gene are KGHSH and LQKENI. The CDR3 length is 14 residues. The junction had 4 bases not matched to a gene; V was cut back by 3 bases and J by 3 bases. The CDR3 nucleotides read TGTGCCAGCTCACCCGGGGGACAGTACACTGAAGCTTTCTTT. Its translation is CASSPGGQYTEAFF.

The chain employs TRBV18 and TRBJ1-1; 7 bases are a match to TRBD1. J gave up 12 bases and V 2 bases, and 9 bases lay outside the gene matches. The CDR3 totals 13 residues. The germline gives CDR1 KGHSH, CDR2 LQKENI. CDR3 nucleotides: TGTGCCAGCTCACCAGGGCCTACAGGGGAGACTTTCTTT. Translation gives CASSPGPTGETFF. The variable domain in full, completed from reference TRBV18 and TRBJ1-1, reads NAGVMQNPRHLVRRRGQEARLRCSPMKGHSHVYWYRQLPEEGLKFMVYLQKENIIDESGMPKERFSAEFPKEGPSILRIQQVVRGDSAAYFCASSPGPTGETFFGQGTRLTVV.

V gene TRBV29-1 combines with J gene TRBJ1-1; unclear D gene. The germline V gene encodes CDR1 SQVTM and CDR2 ANQGSEA. V was pared by 4 bases and J by 3 bases, with 9 bases between. The CDR3 spans 12 residues. CDR3 nucleotides: TGCAGCGTTGGAGAAGGCGACACTGAAGCTTTCTTT. Its protein is CSVGEGDTEAFF.